Sequencing of this TCR beta chain was carried out in a study of T cells after yellow fever vaccination. This clonotype was seen many times. What it binds is unknown. General observations from the study: Abundant clonotypes from the bulk population could have been carried over as contaminants into FACS-sorted repertoires.

A process of 5'RACE template switching, which added a universal primer site and UMIs, was used to make TCR cDNA. TCRdb re-called the 5' RACE reads with MiXCR, one entry per CDR3 protein. This sample has some 150,000 distinct CDR3 sequences, with around 9.3% found just once. V was trimmed by 1 base and J by 6 bases, leaving 9 bases between them. This CDR3 is built from 13 residues. This specimen was CD8+ T cells sorted from PBMCs, taken 45 days after the yellow fever booster vaccination. The chain employs TRBV12-3 or TRBV12-4 and TRBJ1-1; tentatively, D is TRBD1 (5 bases). The receptor's source is a man aged 18 to 35 who received the YFV17D yellow fever vaccine. CDR3 sequence reads: CASSLGGFAEAFF. The CDR3 nucleotides read TGTGCCAGCAGTTTAGGGGGCTTTGCTGAAGCTTTCTTT.